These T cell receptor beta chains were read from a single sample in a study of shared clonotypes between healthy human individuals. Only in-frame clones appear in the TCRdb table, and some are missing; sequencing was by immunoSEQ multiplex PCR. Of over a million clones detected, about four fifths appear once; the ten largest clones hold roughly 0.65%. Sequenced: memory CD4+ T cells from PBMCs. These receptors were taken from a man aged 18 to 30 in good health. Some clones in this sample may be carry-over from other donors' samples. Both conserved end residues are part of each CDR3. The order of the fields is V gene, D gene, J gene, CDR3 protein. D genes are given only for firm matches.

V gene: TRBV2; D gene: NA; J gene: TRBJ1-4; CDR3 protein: CASSRQATNEKLFF
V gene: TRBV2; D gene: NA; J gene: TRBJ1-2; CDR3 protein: CASRMRWRTAAGGGYTF
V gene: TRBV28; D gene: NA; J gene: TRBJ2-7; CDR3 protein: CASSPFTGSAFLEQYF
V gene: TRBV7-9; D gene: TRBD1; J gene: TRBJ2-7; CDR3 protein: CASSQGQTPYEQYF
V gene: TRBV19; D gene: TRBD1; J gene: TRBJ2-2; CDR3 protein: CATTGANTGELFF
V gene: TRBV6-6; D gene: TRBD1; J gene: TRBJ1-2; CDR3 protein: CASSYSGRQGSGGYTF
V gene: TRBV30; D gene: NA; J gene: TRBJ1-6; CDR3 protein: CAWSVAGSNSPLHF
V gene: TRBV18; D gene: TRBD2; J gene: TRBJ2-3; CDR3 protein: CASSPGLAGGDTQYF
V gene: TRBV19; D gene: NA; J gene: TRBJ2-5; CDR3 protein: CASSGNSGRRSETQYF
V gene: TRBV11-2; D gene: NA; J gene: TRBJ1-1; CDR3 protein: CASSARWLNTEAFF
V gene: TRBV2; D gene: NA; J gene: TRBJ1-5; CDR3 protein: CASRRGRVSGNQPQHF
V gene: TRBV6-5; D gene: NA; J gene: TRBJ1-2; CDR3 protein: CASSPRDGYGYTF
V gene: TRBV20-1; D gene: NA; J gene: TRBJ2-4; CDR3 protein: CSAAHGVLQYF
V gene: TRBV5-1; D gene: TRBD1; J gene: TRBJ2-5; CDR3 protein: CASSLGTGGETQYF
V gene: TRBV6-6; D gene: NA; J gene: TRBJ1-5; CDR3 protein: CASSRSGGRQPQHF
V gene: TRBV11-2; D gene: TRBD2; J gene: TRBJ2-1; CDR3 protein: CASSPTSGNYNEQFF
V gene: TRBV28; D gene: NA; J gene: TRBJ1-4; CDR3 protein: CASSFWQSNEKLFF
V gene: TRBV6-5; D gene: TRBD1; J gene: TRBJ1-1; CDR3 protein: CASSYSRQGFGAFF
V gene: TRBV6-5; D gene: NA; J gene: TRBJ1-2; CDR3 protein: CASSKGGYGYTF
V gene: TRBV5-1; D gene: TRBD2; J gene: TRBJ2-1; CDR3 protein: CASSLAPRAGGVDEQFF
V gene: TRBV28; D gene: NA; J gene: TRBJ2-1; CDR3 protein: CASSTGSSYNEQFF
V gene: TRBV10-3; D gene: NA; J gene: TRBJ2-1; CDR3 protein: CAISGPQKTPGNNEQFF
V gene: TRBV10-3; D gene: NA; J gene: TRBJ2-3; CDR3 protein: CAISPGSTDTQYF
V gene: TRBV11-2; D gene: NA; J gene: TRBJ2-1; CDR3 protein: CASSFLSGGTEFF
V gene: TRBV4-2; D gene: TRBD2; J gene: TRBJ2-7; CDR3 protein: CASSQGLAGAYEQYF
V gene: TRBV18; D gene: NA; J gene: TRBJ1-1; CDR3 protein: CASSPVVNTEAFF
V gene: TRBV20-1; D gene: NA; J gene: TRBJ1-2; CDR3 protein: CSASGVGYTF
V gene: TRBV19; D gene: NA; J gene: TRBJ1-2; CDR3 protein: CASSTGTYYGYTF
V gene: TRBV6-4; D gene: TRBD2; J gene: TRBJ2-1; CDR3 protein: CASSKVAGASYNEQFF
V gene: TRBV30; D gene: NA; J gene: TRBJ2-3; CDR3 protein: CAWSVRAADTQYF
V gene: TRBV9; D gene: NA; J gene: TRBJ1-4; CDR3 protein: CASSVGMRNEKLFF
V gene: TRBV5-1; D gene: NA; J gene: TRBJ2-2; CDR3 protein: CASSVAANTGELFF
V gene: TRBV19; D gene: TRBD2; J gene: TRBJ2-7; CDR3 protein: CASRPSGRGYYEQYF
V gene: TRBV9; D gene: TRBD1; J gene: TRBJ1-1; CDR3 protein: CASSARTGTEAFF
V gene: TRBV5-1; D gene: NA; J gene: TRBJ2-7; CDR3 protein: CASSLRESYEQYF
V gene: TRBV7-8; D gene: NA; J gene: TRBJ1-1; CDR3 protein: CASSYLTGTTEAFF
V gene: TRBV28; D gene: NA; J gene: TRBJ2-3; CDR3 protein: CASSFGPRTDTQYF
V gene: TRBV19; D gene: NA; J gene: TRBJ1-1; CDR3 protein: CASIPPSNTEAFF
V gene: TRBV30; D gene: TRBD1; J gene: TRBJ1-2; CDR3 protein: CAWTTSSRGRVGYTF
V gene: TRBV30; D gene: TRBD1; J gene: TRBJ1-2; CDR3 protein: CAWSEDRANGYTF
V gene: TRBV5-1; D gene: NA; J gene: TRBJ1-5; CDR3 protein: CASSFFGGRDQPQHF
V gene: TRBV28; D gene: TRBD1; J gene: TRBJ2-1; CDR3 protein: CASRSGTGGYNEQFF